This T cell receptor beta chain was profiled in a study of CD8 T cells in ankylosing spondylitis. Notes on the study in general: What appeared characteristic of ankylosing spondylitis blood was a TCR beta motif of eight highly homologous variants. Reportedly, disease-linked clones are significantly enriched in ankylosing spondylitis patients' matched synovial fluid. A number of the motif variants had already been described in reactive arthritis synovial fluid and blood.

This clonotype has just a few counts. Its antigen is not identified. Germline V CDR1 and CDR2: KGHDR, SFDVKD. The CDR3 contains 16 residues. Trimming took 0 bases from V and 4 from J; bases not matched to a gene: 3. TCRdb processed the 5' RACE reads anew with MiXCR; each CDR3 protein has one entry. The table includes roughly 440,000 distinct CDR3 sequences, approximately 17% detected once. Sequenced sample: blood, either unsorted or a sorted T cell fraction (not recorded which). The receptor's source is a male donor with ankylosing spondylitis. The chain couples TRBV24-1 to TRBJ2-1; 9 bases map to TRBD2. The CDR3 nucleotides read TGTGCCACCAGTGATTTGCGAGCGGGAGGATACAATGAGCAGTTCTTC. Protein: CATSDLRAGGYNEQFF.